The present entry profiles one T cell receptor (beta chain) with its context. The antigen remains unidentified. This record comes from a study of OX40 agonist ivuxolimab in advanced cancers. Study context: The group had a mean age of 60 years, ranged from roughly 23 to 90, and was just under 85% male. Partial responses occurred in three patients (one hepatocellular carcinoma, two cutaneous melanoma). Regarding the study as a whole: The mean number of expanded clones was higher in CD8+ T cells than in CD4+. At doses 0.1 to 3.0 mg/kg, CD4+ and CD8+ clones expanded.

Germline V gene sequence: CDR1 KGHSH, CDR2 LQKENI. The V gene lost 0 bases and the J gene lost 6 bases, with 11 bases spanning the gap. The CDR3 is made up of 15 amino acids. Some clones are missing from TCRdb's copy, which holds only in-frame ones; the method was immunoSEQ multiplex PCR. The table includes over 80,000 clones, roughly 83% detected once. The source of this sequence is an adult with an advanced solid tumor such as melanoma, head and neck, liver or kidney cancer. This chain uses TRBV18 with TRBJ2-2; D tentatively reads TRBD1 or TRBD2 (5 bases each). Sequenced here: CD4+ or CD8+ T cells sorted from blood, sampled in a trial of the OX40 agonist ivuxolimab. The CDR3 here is CASSPPYQGPGELFF. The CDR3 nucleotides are TGTGCCAGCTCACCACCATATCAGGGACCCGGGGAGCTGTTTTTT.